The 22 T cell receptor beta chains listed next were all sequenced from one sample in a study of T cell repertoires in cytomegalovirus infection. One entry per CDR3 protein, called by TCRdb with MiXCR from the reads. The sample contains some 800,000 distinct CDR3 sequences, about 29% of which appear only once. Which antigens these TCRs recognize remains unknown. Material: cultured CD8+ T cells from PBMCs, obtained from culture after CMV antigen stimulation. The receptors here all came from a human donor in good health (CMV status not recorded). Some clones in this sample may be carry-over from other donors' samples.

CDR3 amino acids: CASSERDRVYSGNQPQHF. The CDR3 DNA follows: TGTGCCAGCAGTGAGAGAGACAGGGTGTACTCAGGCAATCAGCCCCAGCATTTT. The chain combines TRBV6-1 with TRBJ1-5; 7 bases align to TRBD1. Germline V gene data show CDR1 as MNHNS and CDR2 as SASEGT. The CDR3 runs to 18 residues. With V trimmed by 3 bases and J by 2 bases, 13 bases remained unmatched.

The sample holds a few counts of this clonotype. The V and J genes are TRBV25-1 and TRBJ1-4; D is undetermined. The length of the CDR3 is 13 residues. V lost 8 bases and J 5 bases, leaving 12 bases between the germline ends. CDR1 MGHDK and CDR2 SYGVNS come from the germline V gene. CDR3 sequence (DNA): TGTGCCAGCGCCGTCGGGAGGAATGAAAAACTGTTTTTT. Its translation is CASAVGRNEKLFF.

The chain links TRBV6-8 to TRBJ1-2; D is uncertain. The CDR3 is 10 amino acids. V was trimmed by 6 bases and J by 8 bases, leaving 7 bases between them. CDR1 and CDR2 (germline): MNHGY, SAAAGT. DNA of the CDR3: TGTGCCAGCAGGGACTTAGGCTACACCTTC. Translation: CASRDLGYTF.

This clonotype was observed a handful of times. This chain connects TRBV6-5 to TRBJ2-5; 8 nucleotides match TRBD2. Germline V gene data show CDR1 as MNHEY and CDR2 as SVGAGI. The CDR3 is 14 residues long. J was trimmed by 8 bases and V by 2 bases; bases with no gene match: 7. The chain's CDR3 is CASSYLGLANTQYF. For the CDR3, the DNA is TGTGCCAGCAGTTACCTCGGACTAGCTAACACCCAGTACTTC.

The chain employs TRBV14 and TRBJ1-1; D not resolved. Germline-derived CDR1 and CDR2 are SGHDN and FVKESK. V was clipped by 1 base and J by 4 bases, with 10 bases between them. CDR3 length: 14 residues. This CDR3 reads CASSQARHRTEAFF. In DNA form, the CDR3 reads TGTGCCAGCAGCCAAGCCCGACACCGCACTGAAGCTTTCTTT.

The chain has TRBV20-1 and TRBJ2-1; D is unresolved. Germline assignment: CDR1 DFQATT and CDR2 SNEGSKA (reference sequence). Trimming removed 4 bases at V and 8 bases at J, with 21 bases between. The CDR3 loop spans 15 amino acids. In DNA form, the CDR3 reads TGCAGTGCTACCGACGGGTATCCGGAGATGGATGAGCAGTTCTTC. Its translation is CSATDGYPEMDEQFF.

The chain recombines TRBV5-1 with TRBJ1-1, with 10 bases lining up with TRBD1. Germline CDR1 and CDR2: SGHRS and YFSETQ. Losses at the gene ends were 4 bases for V and 7 bases for J; bases not matched to a gene: 4. The CDR3 sequence is 13 residues long. The CDR3 spells CASSKDRGDEAFF. In nucleotides, the CDR3 is TGCGCCAGCAGCAAGGACAGGGGGGATGAAGCTTTCTTT.

This clonotype appeared a few times. J is TRBJ2-1 and V is TRBV6-5; D remains unclear. CDR1 is MNHEY and CDR2 is SVGAGI in the germline V gene. The CDR3 is 12 residues long. Trimming cost V 0 bases and J 9 bases, with 6 bases left between them. CDR3 amino acids: CASSYSKGEQFF. The CDR3 bases are TGTGCCAGCAGTTACTCGAAGGGTGAGCAGTTCTTC.

This clonotype was observed a few times. The V and J genes are TRBV15 and TRBJ2-2; 11 bases fit TRBD2. The CDR3 length is 15 residues. The V and J ends lost 0 bases and 6 bases, in that order; junction bases with no gene match: 0. Germline CDR1 LNHNV, CDR2 YYDKDF (reference sequence). Here the CDR3 reads CATSRDSGGAGELFF. DNA for the CDR3: TGTGCCACCAGCAGAGATAGCGGGGGGGCCGGGGAGCTGTTTTTT.

This clonotype turned up a few times. The V and J genes are TRBV2 and TRBJ2-2; 7 bases line up with TRBD2. This CDR3 region has 14 residues. Germline CDR1 and CDR2: SNHLY and FYNNEI. Germline trimming cut 8 bases from V and 2 bases from J; bases unmatched to any gene: 5. The CDR3 here is CASPGLQNTGELFF. Here the CDR3 DNA reads TGTGCCAGCCCGGGACTACAAAACACCGGGGAGCTGTTTTTT.

The sample holds a few counts of this clonotype. This chain joins TRBV7-6 and TRBJ2-1, with 7 positions matching TRBD1. CDR3 length: 15 residues. Trimming took 3 bases from V and 7 from J; bases not matched to a gene: 9. CDR1 and CDR2 from the germline V gene are SGHVS and FNYEAQ. The CDR3 bases are TGTGCCAGCAGCTTGGGGACAGCGGTATCTAATGAGCAGTTCTTC. Translated: CASSLGTAVSNEQFF.

There are many counts of this clonotype. V is TRBV7-2 and J is TRBJ1-2; D not certain. Trimming took off 1 base at V and 3 bases at J, with 3 bases between the two ends. CDR1 and CDR2 from the germline V gene are SGHTA and FQGNSA. The length of the CDR3 is 12 residues. CDR3 protein: CASSLGYYGYTF. CDR3 in DNA: TGTGCCAGCAGCTTAGGCTACTATGGCTACACCTTC. Based on the CDR3 plus reference TRBV7-2 and TRBJ1-2, the full variable domain is GAGVSQSPSNKVTEKGKDVELRCDPISGHTALYWYRQSLGQGLEFLIYFQGNSAPDKSGLPSDRFSAERTGGSVSTLTIQRTQQEDSAVYLCASSLGYYGYTFGSGTRLTVV.

The CDR3 region has the DNA TGCGCCAGCAGCCGGGCAGGGGGAACGACCGGGGAGCTGTTTTTT. Amino acid sequence: CASSRAGGTTGELFF. This chain links TRBV4-1 with TRBJ2-2, with 7 bases identical to TRBD1. CDR1 is MGHRA and CDR2 is YSYEKL in the germline V gene. Germline trimming cut 4 bases from V and 5 bases from J; bases unmatched to any gene: 7. CDR3 length: 15 residues.

The J gene is TRBJ1-2, the V gene TRBV27; D is ambiguous. The CDR3 runs 14 residues. Germline CDR1 MNHEY, CDR2 SMNVEV (reference sequence). V dropped 4 bases and J dropped 2 bases, with 11 bases sitting between them. The DNA of the CDR3 is TGTGCCAGCAGTTGGGCAGCTTCCAACTATGGCTACACCTTC. Amino acid sequence: CASSWAASNYGYTF.

This clonotype appeared a few times. The chain has TRBV12-3 or TRBV12-4 and TRBJ2-5, with TRBD2 matching over 8 bases. V was clipped by 6 bases and J by 13 bases; unmatched bases: 7. CDR3 length: 11 amino acids. The CDR3 protein is CASSPGLAPYF. In DNA form, the CDR3 reads TGTGCCAGCAGCCCAGGACTAGCTCCGTACTTC.

This clonotype showed up many times. The chain uses TRBV7-3 and TRBJ2-1, with 8 bases identical to TRBD2. This CDR3 contains 15 residues. Germline V gives CDR1 SGHTA, CDR2 FQGTGA. With 2 bases clipped from V and 4 bases from J, the junction kept 4 bases outside the gene matches. The CDR3 is CASSLLRGDYNEQFF. The CDR3 DNA reads TGTGCCAGCAGCTTACTGCGGGGGGATTACAATGAGCAGTTCTTC.

J is TRBJ2-7 and V is TRBV11-2; D possibly corresponds to TRBD2 (6 bases). V was trimmed by 4 bases and J by 6 bases, leaving 10 bases between them. The CDR3 is 12 amino acids. In germline, CDR1 is SGHAT, CDR2 FQNNGV. The CDR3 reads CASSSPGVEQYF. CDR3 DNA sequence: TGTGCCAGCAGCTCCCCGGGGGTCGAGCAGTACTTC.

The V and J genes are TRBV9 and TRBJ1-1; no clear D. V lost 0 bases and J 1 base, leaving 10 bases between the germline ends. The CDR3 spans 15 residues. Germline CDR1 reads SGDLS; CDR2 reads YYNGEE. CDR3 in amino acids: CASSVVGGSNTEAFF. The CDR3 region has the DNA TGTGCCAGCAGCGTAGTTGGAGGCTCGAACACTGAAGCTTTCTTT.

The table lists this clonotype with a few counts. The chain joins TRBV7-8 to TRBJ2-7; D call uncertain. CDR1 SGHVS and CDR2 FQNEAQ come from the germline V gene. The CDR3 has 13 amino acids. V gave up 3 bases and J gave up 5 bases, with 11 bases separating them. DNA for the CDR3: TGTGCCAGCAGCTTTAGGCGTTTGGACGAGCAGTACTTC. The encoded protein is CASSFRRLDEQYF.

The chain has TRBV2 and TRBJ2-3, with 16 bases fitting TRBD2. V shed 7 bases, J shed 2 bases, and the junction held 6 bases outside the gene matches. CDR1 SNHLY and CDR2 FYNNEI come from the germline V gene. This CDR3 region has 17 residues. The CDR3 loop is CASNLGLAGGHTDTQYF. CDR3 bases: TGTGCCAGCAACCTGGGACTAGCGGGGGGGCACACAGATACGCAGTATTTT.

For this clonotype: Since a much larger clone is just one base distant, this may be a read error. The chain is built from TRBV7-3 and TRBJ2-3; 14 bases agree with TRBD2. Germline V CDR1 and CDR2: SGHTA, FQGTGA. The CDR3 sequence is 21 residues long. The CDR3 nucleotides read TGTGCCAGCAGCTCGCCCGAGGGACTAGCGGGGGAACTAACTAGCACAGATACGCGGTATTTT. It translates to CASSSPEGLAGELTSTDTRYF.

V gene TRBV5-4 combines with J gene TRBJ2-1; 16 bases fit TRBD2. This CDR3 spans 16 amino acids. V was clipped by 3 bases and J by 6 bases; unmatched bases: 3. Germline CDR1 is SGHNT and CDR2 is YYREEE (reference sequence). CDR3 sequence (DNA): TGTGCCAGCAGCTCGGGACTAGCGGGGGGGCCCAATGAGCAGTTCTTC. Its translation is CASSSGLAGGPNEQFF.